This T cell receptor beta chain was sequenced in a study of PD-1 blockade in classical Hodgkin lymphoma (dated by TCRdb to about 2020). Turning to the overall study: Nivolumab dosing was 3 mg/kg intravenously every 2 weeks, continuing until either disease progression or unacceptable toxicity. The study used CyTOF and TCR beta sequencing to define a peripheral blood immune signature of response to PD-1 blockade in classical Hodgkin lymphoma. What the authors observed across the whole study: Lower diversity was seen in patients whose nivolumab began less than 1 year after ASCT, and these patients were left out of later analyses so that immune reconstitution would not confound the results. Baseline TCR diversity was reported to be lower in newly diagnosed patients than in healthy donors and to be lower still in relapsed/refractory patients. The study was restricted to a single clinical trial cohort, and the causes of repertoire differences, possibly disease activity or prior therapy, were left undefined. A significant rise by C4D1 was seen in CD4+ but not CD8+ TCR diversity (p=0.0027 vs p=0.16), with the rise being most apparent in complete responders (p=0.02). Trial patients with a complete response had baseline diversity similar to that of newly diagnosed patients, while partial responders and progressors had significantly lower diversity.

Notes on this clone: Its antigen is currently not known. Base qualities were left out, and no much larger clone turns up one base away.

Genomic DNA was extracted with the Qiagen DNeasy kit from unsorted PBMCs and from negatively selected CD4+ and CD8+ fractions. Using primers that anneal to V and J segments, immunoSEQ multiplex PCR amplified the TCR beta CDR3 regions. A synthetic immune receptor repertoire was used to minimize amplification bias, and any residual bias was removed computationally once sequencing was done. The published analysis was carried out like this. Repertoire diversity was quantified as the Shannon entropy index using custom Python scripts. Unsorted, CD4+ and CD8+ repertoires were analyzed separately, except for combined analyses in which CD4+ and CD8+ sequences were merged in silico. A clone counted as expanded when the clone's frequency after treatment rose at least 2-fold relative to C1D1, and clones undetected at baseline were given a pseudocount of 0.5. Clones with 0 or 1 copy at C1D1 were classified as singleton clones, and clones with 2 or more copies were classified as non-singleton clones. Clones expanded in unsorted samples were annotated as CD4+, CD8+ or unknown by matching protein sequences in sorted samples from the same patient. Diversity changes from C1D1 to C4D1 were tested in paired samples using Wilcoxon tests. In TCRdb, the immuneACCESS table is reduced to in-frame sequences with V and J assigned. These tables do not hold every clone; where another copy was compared, an unresolved V gene accounts for under half, and the others remain unexplained. V and J calls and clone size come straight from that table; D and trimming were deduced from the DNA. In all, the sample holds 23,000 or so clones, and around 85% of those were seen once. Roughly 15% of the sample comes from the top ten.

V drops 2 bases and J drops 5 bases, leaving 12 bases in between. CDR1 and CDR2 (ENHRY, SYGVKD) derive from the germline V gene. The CDR3 holds 14 amino acids from the cysteine to the phenylalanine. The entry retains the CDR3 DNA only, 42 bases that are in frame from base 1. Taken with the paper, the label for time point translates to: cycle 4 day 1 (C4D1), after 5 to 7 weeks of nivolumab. Every trial patient had relapsed following autologous stem cell transplantation, and prior brentuximab vedotin exposure was what differed among cohorts A, B and C. The trial cohort was composed of about 60 patients with relapsed/refractory classical Hodgkin lymphoma, for whom complete response, partial response or progressive disease was recorded as best overall response. Single-agent nivolumab was administered to trial patients in the multi-cohort phase II CheckMate 205 trial. Best overall response was determined by an independent review committee according to the 2007 International Working Group response criteria. PBMCs from the trial were collected at three points: immediately before nivolumab initiation (C1D1), and during therapy at cycle 2 day 1 and cycle 4 day 1. Peripheral blood was collected in 8 mL Vacutainer Cell Preparation Tubes, from which PBMCs were isolated by centrifugation and then cryopreserved.

The sample consisted of peripheral blood mononuclear cells (PBMCs), taken before the fourth cycle of nivolumab. In this chain, TRBV10-3 is recombined with TRBJ1-2; TRBD1 is a possible D gene, resting on 6 matching bases. The sequence came from a human donor with classical Hodgkin lymphoma. CDR3 sequence: CAISEIGGRYGYTF. The sequenced DNA: TGTGCCATCAGTGAGATTGGGGGGCGATATGGCTACACCTTC.